The 23 T cell receptor beta chains below were found in one sample sequenced in a study of shared clonotypes between healthy human individuals (dated by TCRdb to the early 2020s). The library was made by the immunoSEQ multiplex PCR assay. TCRdb mirrors the immuneACCESS table, restricted to in-frame sequences. Some clones are absent from its copies; in checked studies, under half trace to an unresolved V gene, and the reason for the others is unknown. A total of over a million clones appear in this sample, under 99% of them only once. About 0.42% of the sample is in the top ten clones. The specimen sequenced was naive CD4+ T cells sorted from blood. The cell subset or site label, as the study defines it: CD45RA+ positively selected. These receptors all stem from a man aged 30 to 45 in good health.

The chain is built from TRBV5-4 and TRBJ2-5; tentative D call: TRBD2 (5 bases). The length of the CDR3 is 15 residues. Trimming pared 0 bases from V and 2 bases from J, leaving 11 bases between. Germline V gene sequence: CDR1 SGHNT, CDR2 YYREEE (reference sequence). The CDR3 loop reads CASSLARGGQETQYF. In DNA form, the CDR3 reads TGTGCCAGCAGCTTGGCCCGGGGTGGGCAAGAGACCCAGTACTTC.

This clone was detected once. This chain joins TRBV5-1 and TRBJ2-7; the D is unclear. The CDR3 length is 14 residues. Germline-derived CDR1 and CDR2 are SGHRS and YFSETQ. Trimming stripped 2 bases from V and 1 base from J, with 10 bases between. The DNA of the CDR3 is TGCGCCAGCAGCTTCCGGATCGGGTCCTACGAGCAGTACTTC. Translated, it gives CASSFRIGSYEQYF.

The CDR3 region is CASSPDFIAGGATDTQYF. CDR3 sequence (DNA): TGCGCCAGCAGCCCTGACTTCATAGCGGGAGGAGCAACAGATACGCAGTATTTT. The rearrangement joins TRBV4-1 to TRBJ2-3; 10 nucleotides agree with TRBD2. Trimming at V came to 4 bases and at J to 3 bases, leaving 13 bases not matched to a gene. The germline V gene has CDR1 MGHRA and CDR2 YSYEKL. The CDR3 spans 18 residues.

The CDR3 here is CASSIGTGNTGELFF. The CDR3 coding sequence is TGTGCCAGCAGCATCGGGACAGGGAACACCGGGGAGCTGTTTTTT. V usage is TRBV7-9 and J usage is TRBJ2-2; 8 bases fit TRBD1. With V trimmed by 5 bases and J by 1 base, 3 bases remained unmatched. Germline assignment: CDR1 SEHNR and CDR2 FQNEAQ (reference sequence). There are 15 residues in the CDR3.

The V gene is TRBV6-5, the J gene TRBJ2-1; 10 nucleotides match TRBD2. V dropped 2 bases and J dropped 15; count of bases not matched to a gene: 16. CDR3 size: 16 residues. Looked up from germline, CDR1 is MNHEY and CDR2 is SVGAGI. The CDR3 is CASSYMVSASGSGRFF. CDR3 bases: TGTGCCAGCAGTTACATGGTCTCGGCTAGCGGGAGTGGCAGGTTCTTC.

The chain has TRBV4-3 and TRBJ2-1; 10 bases fit TRBD2. The CDR3 is made up of 17 amino acids. From germline, CDR1 is LGHNA and CDR2 YSLEER. V dropped 0 bases and J dropped 0; count of bases not matched to a gene: 2. CDR3 bases: TGCGCCAGCAGCCAAGAGGGACTAGCGTTCTCCTACAATGAGCAGTTCTTC. Translated: CASSQEGLAFSYNEQFF.

V usage is TRBV6-1 and J usage is TRBJ1-1, with D tentatively TRBD1 (6 bases). The CDR3 covers 14 residues. The V end lost 5 bases, the J end lost 1 base, and 11 bases lay between the germline ends. CDR1 MNHNS and CDR2 SASEGT come from the germline V gene. DNA for the CDR3: TGTGCCAGCAGTAGGGACATAACGAACACTGAAGCTTTCTTT. Its protein product is CASSRDITNTEAFF.

The chain joins TRBV27 to TRBJ2-5; no definite D call. Germline CDR1 reads MNHEY; CDR2 reads SMNVEV (reference sequence). The V end was cut by 6 bases, the J end by 2 bases, with 10 bases between. The length of the CDR3 is 13 residues. The CDR3 reads CASSSIFQETQYF. The CDR3 coding sequence is TGTGCCAGCAGCTCGATCTTTCAAGAGACCCAGTACTTC.

The rearrangement uses TRBV6-6 and TRBJ2-3; 8 positions match TRBD1. Germline loops: CDR1 MNHNY, CDR2 SVGAGI (reference sequence). The J segment lost 2 bases and the V segment lost 6 bases, leaving 7 bases of the junction unmatched. CDR3 length equals 15 residues. DNA of the CDR3: TGTGCCAGCAGCCCGGGACAGGCAAACACAGATACGCAGTATTTT. This gives the protein CASSPGQANTDTQYF.

The chain has TRBV11-2 and TRBJ1-3, with TRBD1 as a possible D gene (6 bases). Looked up from germline, CDR1 is SGHAT and CDR2 is FQNNGV. Trimming left V 6 bases short and J 3 bases short, with 9 bases between. The CDR3 length is 13 residues. Written as DNA, the CDR3 is TGTGCCAGCAGGGGGGGCTTTGGAAACACCATATATTTT. This sequence encodes CASRGGFGNTIYF. Based on the CDR3 plus reference TRBV11-2 and TRBJ1-3, the full variable domain is EAGVAQSPRYKIIEKRQSVAFWCNPISGHATLYWYQQILGQGPKLLIQFQNNGVVDDSQLPKDRFSAERLKGVDSTLKIQPAKLEDSAVYLCASRGGFGNTIYFGEGSWLTVV.

V gene TRBV19 combines with J gene TRBJ1-2, with TRBD1 identical over 7 bases. This CDR3 is 16 amino acids long. Germline V gene data show CDR1 as LNHDA and CDR2 as SQIVND (reference sequence). Unmatched junction bases numbered 12, after V lost 4 bases and J lost 4 bases. The CDR3 nucleotides read TGTGCCAGTAGTACACCGACAGGGCAGTATGGCTATGGCTACACCTTC. Amino acid sequence: CASSTPTGQYGYGYTF. Looking up the rest from reference TRBV19 and TRBJ1-2 gives the full variable domain: DGGITQSPKYLFRKEGQNVTLSCEQNLNHDAMYWYRQDPGQGLRLIYYSQIVNDFQKGDIAEGYSVSREKKESFPLTVTSAQKNPTAFYLCASSTPTGQYGYGYTFGSGTRLTVV.

The chain joins TRBV7-2 to TRBJ2-3; no clear D. This CDR3 comprises 15 residues. The germline gives CDR1 SGHTA, CDR2 FQGNSA. V lost 1 base and J 0 bases, leaving 8 bases between the germline ends. The CDR3 region has the DNA TGTGCCAGCAGCTTAGAAGGGCTCAGCACAGATACGCAGTATTTT. Protein sequence: CASSLEGLSTDTQYF.

The chain has TRBV2 and TRBJ2-2; D tentatively reads TRBD1 or TRBD2 (6 bases each). The V end was cut by 6 bases, the J end by 6 bases, with 14 bases between. Germline loops: CDR1 SNHLY, CDR2 FYNNEI. The CDR3 is 14 amino acids. CDR3 nucleotides: TGTGCCAGCAGCCCAGATAGGGGGGCCGGGGAGCTGTTTTTT. This translates into CASSPDRGAGELFF.

This rearrangement joins TRBV19 to TRBJ2-5; 14 nucleotides match TRBD2. The CDR3 is 20 amino acids. The J segment lost 4 bases and the V segment lost 4 bases, leaving 17 bases of the junction unmatched. Germline CDR1 LNHDA, CDR2 SQIVND (reference sequence). Written as DNA, the CDR3 is TGTGCCAGTAGTACCCGCCTCGGGACTAGCGGGAGCCTGTCCCGAGAGACCCAGTACTTC. Encoded protein: CASSTRLGTSGSLSRETQYF.

The chain couples TRBV5-5 to TRBJ2-2, with 7 bases identical to TRBD2. Germline CDR1 and CDR2: SGHKS and YYEKEE (reference sequence). Germline trimming cut 5 bases from V and 2 bases from J; bases unmatched to any gene: 6. CDR3 length: 15 residues. The CDR3 DNA reads as TGTGCCAGCAGAAGACCAGCGGGAAACACCGGGGAGCTGTTTTTT. This gives the protein CASRRPAGNTGELFF.

CDR3 residues: CASSPGTGLNEKLFF. In DNA form, the CDR3 reads TGCGCCAGCAGCCCCGGGACAGGGCTTAATGAAAAACTGTTTTTT. The chain is built from TRBV5-1 and TRBJ1-4; 9 positions match TRBD1. The germline V gene has CDR1 SGHRS and CDR2 YFSETQ. V shed 4 bases, J shed 4 bases, and the junction held 5 bases outside the gene matches. The length of the CDR3 is 15 residues.

The CDR3 bases are TGCGCCAGCAGCTGGGGGCCCGGCACAGATACGCAGTATTTT. Protein: CASSWGPGTDTQYF. The chain joins TRBV5-1 to TRBJ2-3, with TRBD1 as a possible D gene (6 bases). Trimming shortened V by 3 bases and J by 1 base, and 9 bases separated the two germline ends. The CDR3 consists of 14 residues. Per the germline V gene, CDR1 is SGHRS and CDR2 is YFSETQ.

This chain joins TRBV14 and TRBJ2-6, with 7 bases fitting TRBD1. Germline trimming cut 4 bases from V and 4 bases from J; bases unmatched to any gene: 7. CDR3 length equals 16 residues. Germline CDR1 reads SGHDN; CDR2 reads FVKESK. For the CDR3, the DNA is TGTGCCAGCAGCCCCCGACAGGGTTCAGGGGCCAACGTCCTGACTTTC. This gives the protein CASSPRQGSGANVLTF.

The CDR3 region is CASSTWDRVFEQYF. The CDR3 DNA sequence: TGTGCCAGCTCTACCTGGGACAGGGTCTTTGAGCAGTACTTC. The chain carries TRBV6-5 and TRBJ2-7; the match to TRBD1 covers 9 bases. The V gene's germline CDR1 is MNHEY and CDR2 SVGAGI. The CDR3 has 14 residues. V lost 8 bases and J lost 7; bases outside the gene matches: 12.

CDR3 sequence: CAIKSGQGAPNQPQHF. For the CDR3, the DNA is TGTGCCATCAAATCAGGACAGGGGGCCCCCAATCAGCCCCAGCATTTT. V and J are TRBV10-3 and TRBJ1-5; 11 nucleotides agree with TRBD1. The CDR3 consists of 16 residues. Germline V gene data show CDR1 as ENHRY and CDR2 as SYGVKD. The V and J ends lost 7 bases and 3 bases, in that order; junction bases with no gene match: 8.

This clone was detected only once. The chain uses TRBV4-1 and TRBJ1-5; possible D gene TRBD1, 6 bases. Germline CDR1 reads MGHRA; CDR2 reads YSYEKL. CDR3 length: 15 residues. Deletions cut 0 bases from V and 9 bases from J, with 15 bases between. DNA of the CDR3: TGCGCCAGCAGCCAAGACGTTGGGGGCTACAGGCCCCAGCATTTT. It yields the protein CASSQDVGGYRPQHF.

The chain joins TRBV4-3 to TRBJ2-7, with TRBD2 identical over 9 bases. Germline assignment: CDR1 LGHNA and CDR2 YSLEER. The CDR3 totals 18 residues. Unmatched junction bases numbered 9, after V lost 0 bases and J lost 0 bases. CDR3 in DNA: TGCGCCAGCAGCCAAGATACCAGCGGGAGGCCCAGCTCCTACGAGCAGTACTTC. As protein: CASSQDTSGRPSSYEQYF.

V usage is TRBV11-3 and J usage is TRBJ2-5; D is perhaps TRBD1 (6 bases). V was cut by 1 base and J by 3 bases, with 12 bases left in between. The length of the CDR3 is 15 residues. The germline V gene encodes CDR1 SGHNT and CDR2 YENEEA. CDR3 coding DNA: TGTGCCAGCAGCTTAGGCCGCTCAGGGGAAGAGACCCAGTACTTC. It codes for CASSLGRSGEETQYF.